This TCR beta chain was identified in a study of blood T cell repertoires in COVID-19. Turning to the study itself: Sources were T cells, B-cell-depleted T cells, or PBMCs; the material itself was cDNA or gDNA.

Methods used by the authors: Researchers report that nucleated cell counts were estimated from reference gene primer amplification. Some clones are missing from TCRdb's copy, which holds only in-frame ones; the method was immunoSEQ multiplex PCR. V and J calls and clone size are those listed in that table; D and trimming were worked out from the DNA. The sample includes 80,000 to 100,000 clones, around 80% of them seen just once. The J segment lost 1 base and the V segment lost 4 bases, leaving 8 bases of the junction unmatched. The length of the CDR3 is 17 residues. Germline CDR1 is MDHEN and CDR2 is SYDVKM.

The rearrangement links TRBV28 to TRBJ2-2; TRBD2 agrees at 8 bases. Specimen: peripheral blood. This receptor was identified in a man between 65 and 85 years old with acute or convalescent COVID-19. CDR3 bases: TGTGCCAGCAGTTCCCAGAGGCTAGCGGGGAACACCGGGGAGCTGTTTTTT. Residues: CASSSQRLAGNTGELFF.